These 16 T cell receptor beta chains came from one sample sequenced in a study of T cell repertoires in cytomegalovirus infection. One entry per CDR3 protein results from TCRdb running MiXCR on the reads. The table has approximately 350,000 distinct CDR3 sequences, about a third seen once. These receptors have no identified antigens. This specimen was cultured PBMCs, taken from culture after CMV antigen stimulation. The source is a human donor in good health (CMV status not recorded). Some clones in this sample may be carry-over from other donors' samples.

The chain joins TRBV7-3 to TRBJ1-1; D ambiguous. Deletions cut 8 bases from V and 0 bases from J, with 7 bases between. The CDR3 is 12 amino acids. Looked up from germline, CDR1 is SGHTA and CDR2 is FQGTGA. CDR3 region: CASLGLNTEAFF. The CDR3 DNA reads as TGTGCCAGCTTGGGGTTGAACACTGAAGCTTTCTTT.

The CDR3 sequence: CASSLVVRNRAYNEQFF. Here the CDR3 DNA reads TGTGCCAGCAGCTTGGTCGTTAGGAACAGGGCTTACAATGAGCAGTTCTTC. The genes are TRBV5-5 and TRBJ2-1; D perhaps matches TRBD1 (6 bases). CDR1 and CDR2 from the germline V gene are SGHKS and YYEKEE (reference sequence). The V end lost 0 bases, the J end lost 4 bases, and 17 bases lay between the germline ends. The CDR3 loop spans 17 amino acids.

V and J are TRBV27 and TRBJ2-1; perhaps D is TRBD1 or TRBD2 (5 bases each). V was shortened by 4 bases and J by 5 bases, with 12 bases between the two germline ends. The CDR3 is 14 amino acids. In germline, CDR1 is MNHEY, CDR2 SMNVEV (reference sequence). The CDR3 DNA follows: TGTGCCAGCAGTTCCGGGACGGGGCACAATGAGCAGTTCTTC. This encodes CASSSGTGHNEQFF.

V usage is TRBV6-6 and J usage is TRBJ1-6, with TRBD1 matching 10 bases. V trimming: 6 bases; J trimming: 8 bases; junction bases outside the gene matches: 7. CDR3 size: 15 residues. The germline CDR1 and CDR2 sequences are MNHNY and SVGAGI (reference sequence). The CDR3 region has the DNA TGTGCCAGCAGCGGGACAGGGGATGCGTATTCACCCCTCCACTTT. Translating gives CASSGTGDAYSPLHF.

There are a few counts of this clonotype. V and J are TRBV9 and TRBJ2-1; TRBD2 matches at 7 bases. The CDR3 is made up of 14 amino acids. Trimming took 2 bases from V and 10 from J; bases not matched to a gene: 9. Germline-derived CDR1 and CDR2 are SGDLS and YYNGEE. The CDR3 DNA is TGTGCCAGCAGCGTCGGACTAGGAGGAGGCGAGCAGTTCTTC. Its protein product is CASSVGLGGGEQFF.

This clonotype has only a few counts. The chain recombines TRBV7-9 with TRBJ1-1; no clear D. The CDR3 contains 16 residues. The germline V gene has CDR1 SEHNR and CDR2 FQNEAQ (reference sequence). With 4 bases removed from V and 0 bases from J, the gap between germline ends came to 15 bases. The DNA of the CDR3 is TGTGCCAGCAGCTCCCTATACCGGGGATTGAACACTGAAGCTTTCTTT. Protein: CASSSLYRGLNTEAFF.

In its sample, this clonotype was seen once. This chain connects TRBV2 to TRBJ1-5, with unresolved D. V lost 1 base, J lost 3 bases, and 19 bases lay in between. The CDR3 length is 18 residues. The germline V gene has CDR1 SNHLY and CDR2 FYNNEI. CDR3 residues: CASSEGQGLYPYNQPQHF. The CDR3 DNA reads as TGTGCCAGCAGTGAAGGCCAAGGGTTGTATCCTTACAATCAGCCCCAGCATTTT.

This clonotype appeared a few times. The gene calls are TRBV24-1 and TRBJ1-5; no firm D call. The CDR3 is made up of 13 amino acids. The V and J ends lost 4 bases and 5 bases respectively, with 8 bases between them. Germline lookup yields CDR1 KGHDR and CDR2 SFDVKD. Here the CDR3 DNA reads TGTGCCACCAGTGAAAACACGGATCAGCCCCAGCATTTT. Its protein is CATSENTDQPQHF.

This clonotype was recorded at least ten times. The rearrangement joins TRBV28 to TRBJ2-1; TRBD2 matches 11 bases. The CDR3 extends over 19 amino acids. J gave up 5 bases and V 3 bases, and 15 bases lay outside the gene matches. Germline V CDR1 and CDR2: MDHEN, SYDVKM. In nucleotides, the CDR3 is TGTGCCAGCAGTTTCCATTCCCTAGCGGGAGGAGGAGAGGACAATGAGCAGTTCTTC. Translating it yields CASSFHSLAGGGEDNEQFF. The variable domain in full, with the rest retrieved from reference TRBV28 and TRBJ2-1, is DVKVTQSSRYLVKRTGEKVFLECVQDMDHENMFWYRQDPGLGLRLIYFSYDVKMKEKGDIPEGYSVSREKKERFSLILESASTNQTSMYLCASSFHSLAGGGEDNEQFFGPGTRLTVL.

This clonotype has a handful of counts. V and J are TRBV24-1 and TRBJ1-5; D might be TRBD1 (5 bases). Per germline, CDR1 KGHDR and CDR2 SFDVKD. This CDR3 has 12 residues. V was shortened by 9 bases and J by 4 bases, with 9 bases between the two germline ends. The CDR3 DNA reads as TGTGCCACCGGGGGAGGAAATCAGCCCCAGCATTTT. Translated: CATGGGNQPQHF.

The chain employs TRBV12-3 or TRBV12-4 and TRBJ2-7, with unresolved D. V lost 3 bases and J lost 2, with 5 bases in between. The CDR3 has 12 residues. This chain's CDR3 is CASSLIAYEQYF. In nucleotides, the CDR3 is TGTGCCAGCAGTTTGATCGCCTACGAGCAGTACTTC.

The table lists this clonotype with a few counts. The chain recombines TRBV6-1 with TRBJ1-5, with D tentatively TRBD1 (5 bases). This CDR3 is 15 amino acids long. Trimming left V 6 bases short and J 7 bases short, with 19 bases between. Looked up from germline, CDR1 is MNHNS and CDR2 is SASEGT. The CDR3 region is CASRADTSVHQPQHF. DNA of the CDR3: TGTGCCAGCAGGGCGGACACAAGTGTACACCAGCCCCAGCATTTT.

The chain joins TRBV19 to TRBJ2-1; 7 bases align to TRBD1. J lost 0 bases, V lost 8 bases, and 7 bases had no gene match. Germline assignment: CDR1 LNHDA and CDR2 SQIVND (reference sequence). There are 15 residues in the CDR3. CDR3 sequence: CASATGVSSYNEQFF. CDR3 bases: TGTGCCAGTGCTACAGGGGTTAGCTCCTACAATGAGCAGTTCTTC.

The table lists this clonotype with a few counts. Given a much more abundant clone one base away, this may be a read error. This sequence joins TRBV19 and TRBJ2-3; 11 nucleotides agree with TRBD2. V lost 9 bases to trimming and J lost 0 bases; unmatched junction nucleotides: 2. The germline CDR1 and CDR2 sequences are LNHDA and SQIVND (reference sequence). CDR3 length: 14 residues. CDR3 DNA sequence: TGTGCCAGCTGGACTAGCGGGAGCACAGATACGCAGTATTTT. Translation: CASWTSGSTDTQYF.

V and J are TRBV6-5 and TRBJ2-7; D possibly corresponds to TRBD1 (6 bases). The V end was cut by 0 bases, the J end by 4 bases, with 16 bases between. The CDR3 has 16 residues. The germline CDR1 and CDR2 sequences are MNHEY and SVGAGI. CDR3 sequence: CASSYSAQGIYYEQYF. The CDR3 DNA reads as TGTGCCAGCAGTTACTCGGCGCAGGGGATATATTACGAGCAGTACTTC.

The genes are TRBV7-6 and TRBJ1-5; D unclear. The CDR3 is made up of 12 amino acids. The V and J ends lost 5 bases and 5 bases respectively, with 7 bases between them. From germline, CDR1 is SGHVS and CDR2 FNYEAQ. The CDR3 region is CASSVRDQPQHF. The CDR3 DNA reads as TGTGCCAGCAGCGTAAGGGATCAGCCCCAGCATTTT.